A single sample is the source of the 5 T cell receptor beta chains below, sequenced in a study of T cell responses to AZD1222 COVID-19 vaccine (dated by TCRdb to the early 2020s). The time point label here, explained by the study, means: about 28 days (+/-7) after the second vaccine dose. The library was made by the immunoSEQ multiplex PCR assay. TCRdb provides this immuneACCESS table in a form limited to in-frame rearrangements. Some clones are lacking; in checked studies, under half of them reflect an unresolved V gene, and why the rest are absent is not known. The table for this sample lists about 150,000 clones; around 90% of them were counted only once. Together, the top ten hold about 1% of the sample. The source material was peripheral blood, sampled 28 days after the second AZD1222 dose. Receptor source: an adult who received the AZD1222 COVID-19 vaccine.

J is TRBJ2-5 and V is TRBV9; tentative D call: TRBD2 (7 bases). The CDR3 has 14 amino acids. Trimming took 0 bases from V and 4 from J, leaving 10 bases between them. Germline V CDR1 and CDR2: SGDLS, YYNGEE. The CDR3 spells CASSVGGGGETQYF. DNA for the CDR3: TGTGCCAGCAGCGTAGGGGGGGGCGGAGAGACCCAGTACTTC. The entire variable domain, with the rest obtained from reference TRBV9 and TRBJ2-5, is as follows: DSGVTQTPKHLITATGQRVTLRCSPRSGDLSVYWYQQSLDQGLQFLIQYYNGEERAKGNILERFSAQQFPDLHSELNLSSLELGDSALYFCASSVGGGGETQYFGPGTRLLVL.

The gene calls are TRBV2 and TRBJ2-7, with D perhaps matching TRBD1 or TRBD2 (5 bases each). Germline values: CDR1 SNHLY, CDR2 FYNNEI. This CDR3 comprises 14 residues. The germline V and J ends were trimmed by 10 bases and 5 bases, with 21 bases remaining between them. The CDR3 loop reads CAIPTPGAENEQYF. CDR3 DNA sequence: TGTGCCATCCCAACCCCCGGGGCCGAGAACGAGCAGTACTTC.

This clone was picked up one time. The V and J genes are TRBV20-1 and TRBJ1-2; D is ambiguous. The CDR3 length is 11 residues. In germline, CDR1 is DFQATT, CDR2 SNEGSKA (reference sequence). The CDR3 region is CSISINYGYTF. As DNA, the CDR3 is TGCAGCATCAGCATAAACTATGGCTACACCTTC.

The chain is built from TRBV5-1 and TRBJ1-6, with 8 bases fitting TRBD1. There are 15 residues in the CDR3. V shed 3 bases and J 6 bases; nucleotides not matched to a gene: 5. From germline, CDR1 is SGHRS and CDR2 YFSETQ. CDR3 protein: CASSSRTGSNSPLHF. The DNA for the CDR3 is TGCGCCAGCAGCTCCCGGACAGGGAGTAATTCACCCCTCCACTTT. Full variable domain (remainder filled in from reference TRBV5-1 and TRBJ1-6): KAGVTQTPRYLIKTRGQQVTLSCSPISGHRSVSWYQQTPGQGLQFLFEYFSETQRNKGNFPGRFSGRQFSNSRSEMNVSTLELGDSALYLCASSSRTGSNSPLHFGNGTRLTVT.

DNA of the CDR3: TGTGCCACCAGCAGAGATCTGGTTAATTCACCCCTCCACTTT. Translated, it gives CATSRDLVNSPLHF. The rearrangement links TRBV15 to TRBJ1-6; unclear D gene. The V gene lost 0 bases and the J gene lost 6 bases, with 6 bases spanning the gap. Germline CDR1 reads LNHNV; CDR2 reads YYDKDF (reference sequence). The CDR3 is 14 residues long. The variable domain in full, with the rest retrieved from reference TRBV15 and TRBJ1-6, is DAMVIQNPRYQVTQFGKPVTLSCSQTLNHNVMYWYQQKSSQAPKLLFHYYDKDFNNEADTPDNFQSRRPNTSFCFLDIRSPGLGDTAMYLCATSRDLVNSPLHFGNGTRLTVT.